The rows below give T cell receptor beta chains drawn from one sample of a study of T-cell memory formation after mild COVID-19. A single record per CDR3 protein comes from TCRdb applying MiXCR to the 5' RACE reads. The sample yields roughly 340,000 distinct CDR3 sequences, around 15% seen once. The material sequenced was PBMCs or a T cell subset sorted from them (not recorded which). The receptors originated from a young man who had mild COVID-19 (a few samples of this study predate the infection). Cell type and time point are not known. CDR3s include the opening cysteine and the closing phenylalanine or tryptophan.

V gene: TRBV7-2
J gene: TRBJ2-1
CDR3 protein: CASSPPGLVGEQFF

V gene: TRBV20-1
J gene: TRBJ2-3
CDR3 protein: CSALGGDTQYF

V gene: TRBV27
J gene: TRBJ2-2
CDR3 protein: CASSSRPGTGVSGELFF

V gene: TRBV9
J gene: TRBJ2-1
CDR3 protein: CASSRGGLPEQFF

V gene: TRBV20-1
J gene: TRBJ1-1
CDR3 protein: CSARGTGDTEAFF

V gene: TRBV4-3
J gene: TRBJ1-4
CDR3 protein: CASSQDRRGITEKLFF

V gene: TRBV5-1
J gene: TRBJ1-1
CDR3 protein: CASSLEGWGTEAFF

V gene: TRBV3-1
J gene: TRBJ2-2
CDR3 protein: CASSPSDRETGELFF

V gene: TRBV15
J gene: TRBJ2-2
CDR3 protein: CATSRQGSAGELFF

V gene: TRBV7-2
J gene: TRBJ2-3
CDR3 protein: CASSLRTSGDTQYF

V gene: TRBV24-1
J gene: TRBJ2-7
CDR3 protein: CATRDSSYEQYF

V gene: TRBV2
J gene: TRBJ1-5
CDR3 protein: CASSEGHRKRNQPQHF

V gene: TRBV5-1
J gene: TRBJ1-1
CDR3 protein: CASSFSRGHTEAFF

V gene: TRBV12-3/TRBV12-4
J gene: TRBJ2-7
CDR3 protein: CASSFTASSYEQYF

V gene: TRBV18
J gene: TRBJ2-7
CDR3 protein: CASSPWNSYEQYF

V gene: TRBV25-1
J gene: TRBJ2-3
CDR3 protein: CASSEWGGDTQYF

V gene: TRBV7-8
J gene: TRBJ1-5
CDR3 protein: CASSLEDQPQHF

V gene: TRBV5-5
J gene: TRBJ2-7
CDR3 protein: CASSPVGGHQYF

V gene: TRBV5-1
J gene: TRBJ1-1
CDR3 protein: CASSLGGIQNTEAFF

V gene: TRBV30
J gene: TRBJ2-7
CDR3 protein: CAWSPDTTSYEQYF

V gene: TRBV3-1
J gene: TRBJ2-2
CDR3 protein: CASSQEGRGTGELFF

V gene: TRBV4-3
J gene: TRBJ1-5
CDR3 protein: CASSPDRTNQPQHF

V gene: TRBV28
J gene: TRBJ2-1
CDR3 protein: CASSFGGGGRNEQFF

V gene: TRBV4-3
J gene: TRBJ2-2
CDR3 protein: CASSQAPITGLLVTGELFF

V gene: TRBV28
J gene: TRBJ1-1
CDR3 protein: CASTSGGVNTEAFF

V gene: TRBV20-1
J gene: TRBJ1-4
CDR3 protein: CSAREADKLNEKLFF

V gene: TRBV6-5
J gene: TRBJ1-1
CDR3 protein: CASSYSNGGYEAFF

V gene: TRBV9
J gene: TRBJ2-3
CDR3 protein: CASSVVVWPDTQYF

V gene: TRBV7-9
J gene: TRBJ2-5
CDR3 protein: CASSPYGGDQETQYF

V gene: TRBV7-8
J gene: TRBJ2-5
CDR3 protein: CASSGTSGGETQYF

V gene: TRBV7-2
J gene: TRBJ2-3
CDR3 protein: CASSQSGVDTQYF

V gene: TRBV14
J gene: TRBJ2-1
CDR3 protein: CASSRFSGDEQFF

V gene: TRBV9
J gene: TRBJ1-3
CDR3 protein: CASSGADPGNTIYF

V gene: TRBV4-2
J gene: TRBJ1-2
CDR3 protein: CASSQVLTAYGYTF

V gene: TRBV5-5
J gene: TRBJ2-7
CDR3 protein: CASSYSGQLSYEQYF

V gene: TRBV24-1
J gene: TRBJ1-5
CDR3 protein: CATSDEWENQPQHF

V gene: TRBV18
J gene: TRBJ2-2
CDR3 protein: CASSPTRGTGELFF

V gene: TRBV7-3
J gene: TRBJ1-2
CDR3 protein: CASSLNGGGYTF

V gene: TRBV12-3/TRBV12-4
J gene: TRBJ1-2
CDR3 protein: CASSRIQGGVYTF

V gene: TRBV6-2/TRBV6-3
J gene: TRBJ2-3
CDR3 protein: CASSRRVSTQYF

V gene: TRBV4-1
J gene: TRBJ2-2
CDR3 protein: CASKDLNTGELFF

V gene: TRBV12-3/TRBV12-4
J gene: TRBJ2-3
CDR3 protein: CASRPGLAGIRKDTQYF

V gene: TRBV9
J gene: TRBJ2-5
CDR3 protein: CASSGAGRETQYF

V gene: TRBV7-2
J gene: TRBJ2-3
CDR3 protein: CASSLIDGSEQYF

V gene: TRBV7-2
J gene: TRBJ2-5
CDR3 protein: CASSWVGLAEETQYF

V gene: TRBV12-3/TRBV12-4
J gene: TRBJ2-3
CDR3 protein: CASSLPLWDTQYF

V gene: TRBV7-9
J gene: TRBJ2-7
CDR3 protein: CASSPPESYEQYF

V gene: TRBV7-9
J gene: TRBJ2-1
CDR3 protein: CASRPELGISYNEQFF

V gene: TRBV5-1
J gene: TRBJ2-3
CDR3 protein: CASSGPETGTNTQYF

V gene: TRBV11-2
J gene: TRBJ2-1
CDR3 protein: CASSGVTSSYNEQFF

V gene: TRBV4-2
J gene: TRBJ1-4
CDR3 protein: CASSQTALWVGEKLIF

V gene: TRBV5-5
J gene: TRBJ2-7
CDR3 protein: CASSTGTVSYEQYF

V gene: TRBV7-9
J gene: TRBJ2-1
CDR3 protein: CASSGPMTARVPFF

V gene: TRBV6-6
J gene: TRBJ1-5
CDR3 protein: CASSRMNQPQHF

V gene: TRBV6-5
J gene: TRBJ2-3
CDR3 protein: CASKASGGADTQYF

V gene: TRBV9
J gene: TRBJ2-1
CDR3 protein: CASSPLGGRSYNEQFF

V gene: TRBV7-2
J gene: TRBJ2-3
CDR3 protein: CASSREQQNTDTQYF

V gene: TRBV5-1
J gene: TRBJ2-1
CDR3 protein: CASSLYGGDSQAPYNEQFF